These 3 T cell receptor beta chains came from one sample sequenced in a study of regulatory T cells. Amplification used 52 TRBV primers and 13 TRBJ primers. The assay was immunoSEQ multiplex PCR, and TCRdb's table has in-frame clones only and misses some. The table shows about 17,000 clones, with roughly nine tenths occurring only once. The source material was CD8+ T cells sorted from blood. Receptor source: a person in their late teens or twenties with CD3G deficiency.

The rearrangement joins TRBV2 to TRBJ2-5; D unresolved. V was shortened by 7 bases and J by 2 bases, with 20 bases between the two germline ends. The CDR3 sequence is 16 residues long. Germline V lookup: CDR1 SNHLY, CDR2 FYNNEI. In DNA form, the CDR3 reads TGTGCCAGCAATTTACTTCCCTCCCAGTTACAAGAGACCCAGTACTTC. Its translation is CASNLLPSQLQETQYF.

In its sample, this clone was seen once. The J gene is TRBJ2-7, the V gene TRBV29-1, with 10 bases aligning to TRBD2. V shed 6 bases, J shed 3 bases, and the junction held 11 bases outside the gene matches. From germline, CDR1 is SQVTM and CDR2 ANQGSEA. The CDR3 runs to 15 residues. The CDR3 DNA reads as TGCAGCGTAGGACTTCTAGCGGGGGCCGGCTACGAGCAGTACTTC. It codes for CSVGLLAGAGYEQYF.

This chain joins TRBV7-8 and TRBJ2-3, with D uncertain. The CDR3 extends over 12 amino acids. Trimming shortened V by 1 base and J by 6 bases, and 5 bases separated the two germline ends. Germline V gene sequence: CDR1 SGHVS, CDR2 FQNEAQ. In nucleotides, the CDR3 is TGTGCCAGCAGCTTAGGGGATGATACGCAGTATTTT. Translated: CASSLGDDTQYF. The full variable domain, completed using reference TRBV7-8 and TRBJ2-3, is GAGVSQSPRYKVAKRGQDVALRCDPISGHVSLFWYQQALGQGPEFLTYFQNEAQLDKSGLPSDRFFAERPEGSVSTLKIQRTQQEDSAVYLCASSLGDDTQYFGPGTRLTVL.